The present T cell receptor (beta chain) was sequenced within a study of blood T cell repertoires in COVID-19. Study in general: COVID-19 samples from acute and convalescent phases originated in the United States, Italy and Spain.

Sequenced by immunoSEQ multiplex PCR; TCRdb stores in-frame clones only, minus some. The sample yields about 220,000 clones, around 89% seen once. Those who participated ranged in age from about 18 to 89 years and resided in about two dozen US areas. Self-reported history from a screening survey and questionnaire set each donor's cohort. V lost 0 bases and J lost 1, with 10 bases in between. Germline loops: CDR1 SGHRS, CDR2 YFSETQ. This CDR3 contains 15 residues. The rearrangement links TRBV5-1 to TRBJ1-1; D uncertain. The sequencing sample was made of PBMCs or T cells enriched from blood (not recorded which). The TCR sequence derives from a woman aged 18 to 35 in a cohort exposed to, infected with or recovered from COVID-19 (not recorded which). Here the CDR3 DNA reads TGCGCCAGCAGCTTGGTTGGAGGTGGGAACACTGAAGCTTTCTTT. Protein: CASSLVGGGNTEAFF.